This is a list of T cell receptor beta chains from one sample in a study of early T cells in non-severe SARS-CoV-2 infection. One entry per CDR3 protein results from TCRdb running MiXCR on the 5' RACE reads. The table includes some 64,000 distinct CDR3 sequences, 20% to 25% detected once. Source: whole blood, taken at baseline. These receptors all come from an adult who was a healthcare worker with PCR-confirmed SARS-CoV-2 infection or an uninfected control (not recorded which). Both conserved end residues are part of each CDR3. A D gene is named only where the DNA matches it firmly. Not every row has a clone size; where given, it reads once, few, many or a size class.

CDR3nt	CDR3aa	j_gene	d_gene	v_gene	len	abundance
TGTGCCAGCAGCCCAACAGGGGGCTCTAGCACCGGGGAGCTGTTTTTT	CASSPTGGSSTGELFF	TRBJ2-2	TRBD1	TRBV7-6	16	few
TGTGCCAGCAGTTTCCGAGACAGACGCACAGATACGCAGTATTTT	CASSFRDRRTDTQYF	TRBJ2-3	.	TRBV12-3/TRBV12-4	15	.
TGCGCCAGCAGCTTGTTTTCTTCTGGGGTCGGTCAATCCCGTGGCTACACCTTC	CASSLFSSGVGQSRGYTF	TRBJ1-2	.	TRBV5-1	18	few
TGTGCCAGCAGCGTAGCCCGGGACAGGGGTTTGTTCGGGAACACCGGGGAGCTGTTTTTT	CASSVARDRGLFGNTGELFF	TRBJ2-2	TRBD1	TRBV9	20	.
TGCGCCAGCAGCTTAGTCCCAGCAGGATACGAGCAGTACTTC	CASSLVPAGYEQYF	TRBJ2-7	.	TRBV5-1	14	few
TGCAGCGCCCGATCGGGGGATACGCAGTATTTT	CSARSGDTQYF	TRBJ2-3	.	TRBV29-1	11	.
TGTGCCACCTTAAGGCGGGTTTTCAACATTCAGTACTTC	CATLRRVFNIQYF	TRBJ2-4	.	TRBV15	13	few
TGTGCCAGCAGCCCAGTCGGATCACAGAATACGCAGTATTTT	CASSPVGSQNTQYF	TRBJ2-3	.	TRBV13	14	few
TGTGCCAGCACCCAGGGCGGGGCAAACACTGAAGCTTTCTTT	CASTQGGANTEAFF	TRBJ1-1	.	TRBV6-1	14	many
TGTGCCAGCAGCCCCGAGGGGGGTGGCTACAATGAGCAGTTCTTC	CASSPEGGGYNEQFF	TRBJ2-1	.	TRBV13	15	.
TGTGCCAGCAGTTTGGGGGGCACGAACACCGGGGAGCTGTTTTTT	CASSLGGTNTGELFF	TRBJ2-2	.	TRBV28	15	.
TGTGCCTGGACTCCGGGAGAGCGCTACGAGCAGTACTTC	CAWTPGERYEQYF	TRBJ2-7	.	TRBV30	13	few
TGTGCCAGCAGTCGACAGGGGGCGAATCAGCCCCAGCATTTT	CASSRQGANQPQHF	TRBJ1-5	TRBD1	TRBV5-4	14	.
TGCAGTGCTAGAGCCCCGGTTGCGAATACGCAGTATTTT	CSARAPVANTQYF	TRBJ2-3	.	TRBV20-1	13	.
TGTGCCAGCAGCCGACAGGAGAAAGAGACCCAGTACTTC	CASSRQEKETQYF	TRBJ2-5	.	TRBV3-1	13	.
TGTGCCAGCAGCGCTCCGAGGGAGACCCAGTACTTC	CASSAPRETQYF	TRBJ2-5	.	TRBV9	12	few
TGCGCCATCGGGACAGGTCGCAGGGAGACCCAGTACTTC	CAIGTGRRETQYF	TRBJ2-5	TRBD1	TRBV10-2	13	few
TGTGCCAGCAGTGAAAGGGCTGGGGCCAACGTCCTGACTTTC	CASSERAGANVLTF	TRBJ2-6	.	TRBV25-1	14	.
TGTGCCAGCAGTAGGCCCATGGGGGGCGGGTCTGAAGCTTTCTTT	CASSRPMGGGSEAFF	TRBJ1-1	.	TRBV3-1	15	once
TGCAGCGTGGGACAGAAAGAGACCCAGTACTTC	CSVGQKETQYF	TRBJ2-5	TRBD1	TRBV29-1	11	.
TGTGCCAGCAGTTTAGAGGCAGGGAAGTTCTTC	CASSLEAGKFF	TRBJ2-1	.	TRBV12-3/TRBV12-4	11	.
TGTGCCAGCAGCTTGGGACAGGGAGGGAGCTACACCTTC	CASSLGQGGSYTF	TRBJ1-2	TRBD1	TRBV13	13	.
TGTGCCAGCAGCCCAGACCGGACAGTTTCAACTAATGAAAAACTGTTTTTT	CASSPDRTVSTNEKLFF	TRBJ1-4	.	TRBV7-9	17	many
TGCGCCAGCAGCCAAGATCCTGGGGACAGGTCCTACGAGCAGTACTTC	CASSQDPGDRSYEQYF	TRBJ2-7	TRBD1	TRBV4-1	16	.
TGTGCCAGCAGTCCGAGTAGCAATCAGCCCCAGCATTTT	CASSPSSNQPQHF	TRBJ1-5	.	TRBV12-3/TRBV12-4	13	.
TGTGCCAGCAGCCTCTACCGGGACAGCTACGAGCAGTACTTC	CASSLYRDSYEQYF	TRBJ2-7	TRBD1	TRBV14	14	.
TGTGCCAGCAGCGTAGGGGACACACCCTATGGCTACACCTTC	CASSVGDTPYGYTF	TRBJ1-2	.	TRBV9	14	many
TGTGCCAGCAGCTTAAATCCTGGGGCCAACGTCCTGACTTTC	CASSLNPGANVLTF	TRBJ2-6	.	TRBV7-3	14	few
TGTGCCAGCAGCTTAGAAAGGATAAGCACAGATACGCAGTATTTT	CASSLERISTDTQYF	TRBJ2-3	.	TRBV7-9	15	.
TGCGCCAGCAGCGAGGACAGGCCGGTGCGGTACGAGCAGTACTTC	CASSEDRPVRYEQYF	TRBJ2-7	TRBD1	TRBV5-1	15	few
TGTGCCTGGAGTGTACAGTGGGGTACTGAAGCTTTCTTT	CAWSVQWGTEAFF	TRBJ1-1	.	TRBV30	13	few
TGTGCCAGCAGAGAGGGAGGGGGCACTGAAGCTTTCTTT	CASREGGGTEAFF	TRBJ1-1	.	TRBV2	13	.
TGTGCCAGCAGCTCAAGAGGCCACACTGAAGCTTTCTTT	CASSSRGHTEAFF	TRBJ1-1	.	TRBV12-3/TRBV12-4	13	.
TGTGCCTGGAGTGTTTCTGCGGGGGGGCCTTACGAGCAGTACTTC	CAWSVSAGGPYEQYF	TRBJ2-7	TRBD2	TRBV30	15	few
TGCAGTGCCGCGGCGGGACTAGGGTCGGATACGCAGTATTTT	CSAAAGLGSDTQYF	TRBJ2-3	TRBD2	TRBV20-1	14	few
TGTGCCAGCTCAGAGACAGGAGGCACTGAAGCTTTCTTT	CASSETGGTEAFF	TRBJ1-1	.	TRBV18	13	few
TGTGCCAGACCGGCACAGGGAGGCGAAAAACTGTTTTTT	CARPAQGGEKLFF	TRBJ1-4	.	TRBV5-3	13	.
TGTGCCTACTATTCCAGGGAGCTGTTTTTT	CAYYSRELFF	TRBJ2-2	.	TRBV30	10	.
TGTGCCAGCACTCCAGGGGGCTCGGGTAATTCACCCCTCCACTTT	CASTPGGSGNSPLHF	TRBJ1-6	TRBD1	TRBV3-1	15	.
TGTGCCAGCAGCTTAGGAGGGGAGTCTGAGCAGTTCTTC	CASSLGGESEQFF	TRBJ2-1	.	TRBV7-6	13	.
TGCAGTGCTAGAGATTACGCAGGGAAGGAGCGAGAGACCCAGTACTTC	CSARDYAGKERETQYF	TRBJ2-5	.	TRBV20-1	16	many
TGTGCCTGGAGCCAGGGACTAGCGGGCTACGAGCAGTACTTC	CAWSQGLAGYEQYF	TRBJ2-7	TRBD2	TRBV30	14	.
TGCAGTGCTATCGTACAGGGTTCTGGGGCCAACGTCCTGACTTTC	CSAIVQGSGANVLTF	TRBJ2-6	.	TRBV20-1	15	few
TGTGCCAGCAGCTTAGCGCTAGCGGGGACCAATGAGCAGTTCTTC	CASSLALAGTNEQFF	TRBJ2-1	TRBD2	TRBV7-2	15	.
TGTGCCAGCAGCCAAGAAGGGACAGAAAGGTCGGGCACTGAAGCTTTCTTT	CASSQEGTERSGTEAFF	TRBJ1-1	TRBD1	TRBV4-2	17	many
TGTGCCAGCTCCCCAGGGCTAGCGAGGGAGACCCAGTACTTC	CASSPGLARETQYF	TRBJ2-5	.	TRBV13	14	few
TGTGCCAGCAGTGCCACAGGGGCCCAGGGAGAGACCCAGTACTTC	CASSATGAQGETQYF	TRBJ2-5	TRBD1	TRBV6-1	15	.
TGCAGTGCTAGACCCATCAGCGGGGGGGCCCGGGAGCAGTTCTTC	CSARPISGGAREQFF	TRBJ2-1	TRBD2	TRBV20-1	15	few
TGTGCCAGCAGCAGGGGACTAAACACCGGGGAGCTGTTTTTT	CASSRGLNTGELFF	TRBJ2-2	TRBD2	TRBV7-3	14	few
TGTGCCTGGGCGGACAGTTCTAACTATGGCTACACCTTC	CAWADSSNYGYTF	TRBJ1-2	.	TRBV30	13	.
TGTGCCAGCAGCCGTTTGACCTCGAACACTGAAGCTTTCTTT	CASSRLTSNTEAFF	TRBJ1-1	.	TRBV3-1	14	few
TGCGCCAGCAGCTTAGAGCGGGGGGTTGATGAGCAGTTCTTC	CASSLERGVDEQFF	TRBJ2-1	TRBD2	TRBV5-1	14	.
TGTGCCAGCAGCAAACAGGGGGCTACAGATAACTATGGCTACACCTTC	CASSKQGATDNYGYTF	TRBJ1-2	TRBD1	TRBV7-9	16	many
TGTGCCAGCAGCTTAGGGGGGGCGGATGAGCAGTTCTTC	CASSLGGADEQFF	TRBJ2-1	.	TRBV11-2	13	.
TGTGCCAGCAGTTTGCAAGGGACCGGCTACACCTTC	CASSLQGTGYTF	TRBJ1-2	.	TRBV12-3/TRBV12-4	12	many
TGCAGCGTTCGCTGGGGAAGAGAGACCCAGTACTTC	CSVRWGRETQYF	TRBJ2-5	.	TRBV29-1	12	.
TGTGCCAGCAGTTTAGTGCGAAACACTGAAGCTTTCTTT	CASSLVRNTEAFF	TRBJ1-1	.	TRBV27	13	.
TGTGCCAGCAGCGCGGACGGTAGGGCGATGAATTCACCCCTCCACTTT	CASSADGRAMNSPLHF	TRBJ1-6	.	TRBV9	16	many
TGTGCCAGCAGGGGAAAAGAAAACACCATATATTTT	CASRGKENTIYF	TRBJ1-3	.	TRBV12-3/TRBV12-4	12	.
TGTGCCAGCAGCCCGCGACAGGGGCAATCACCCCTCCACTTT	CASSPRQGQSPLHF	TRBJ1-6	TRBD1	TRBV4-2	14	.